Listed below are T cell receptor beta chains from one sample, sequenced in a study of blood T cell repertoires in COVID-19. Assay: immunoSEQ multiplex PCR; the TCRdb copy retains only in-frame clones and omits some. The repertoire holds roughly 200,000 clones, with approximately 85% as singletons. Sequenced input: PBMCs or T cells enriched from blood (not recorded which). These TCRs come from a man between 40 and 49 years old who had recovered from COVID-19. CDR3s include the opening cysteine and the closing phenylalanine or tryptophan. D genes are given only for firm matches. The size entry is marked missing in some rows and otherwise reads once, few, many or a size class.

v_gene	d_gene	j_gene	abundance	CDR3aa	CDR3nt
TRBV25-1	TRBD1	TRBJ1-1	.	CASIGTGWNTEAFF	TGTGCCAGCATAGGGACAGGGTGGAACACTGAAGCTTTCTTT
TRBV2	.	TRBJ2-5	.	CASSEVWGEQRETQYF	TGTGCCAGCAGTGAAGTCTGGGGGGAGCAACGGGAGACCCAGTACTTC
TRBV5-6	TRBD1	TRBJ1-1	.	CASSTRTGSYMNTEAFF	TGTGCCAGCAGCACCCGGACAGGGTCTTACATGAACACTGAAGCTTTCTTT
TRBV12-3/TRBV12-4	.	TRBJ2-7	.	CASRSGRSEQYF	TGTGCCAGCAGGTCTGGGAGGTCCGAGCAGTACTTC
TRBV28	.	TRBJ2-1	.	CASIPFPSGGREQFF	TGTGCCAGCATCCCTTTCCCCTCTGGAGGGAGGGAGCAGTTCTTC
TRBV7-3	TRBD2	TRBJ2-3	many	CASSPQAGAHTQYF	TGTGCCAGCAGCCCCCAAGCGGGGGCGCATACGCAGTATTTT
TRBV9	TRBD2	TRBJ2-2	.	CASSVASGTGELFF	TGTGCCAGCAGCGTCGCTAGCGGCACCGGGGAGCTGTTTTTT
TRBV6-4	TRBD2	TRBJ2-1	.	CASSRLAGGFDNEQFF	TGTGCCAGCAGTCGACTAGCGGGAGGGTTCGACAATGAGCAGTTCTTC
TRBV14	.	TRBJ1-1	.	CASSHPLTGRDTEAFF	TGTGCCAGCAGCCATCCACTAACAGGACGGGACACTGAAGCTTTCTTT
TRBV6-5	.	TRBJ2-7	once	CASSYRVSSYEQYF	TGTGCCAGCAGTTATCGGGTCAGCTCCTACGAGCAGTACTTC
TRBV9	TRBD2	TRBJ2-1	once	CASSVEASGYNEQFF	TGTGCCAGCAGCGTAGAAGCTAGCGGCTACAATGAGCAGTTCTTC
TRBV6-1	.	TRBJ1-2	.	CASSEAGGSYGYTF	TGTGCCAGCAGTGAAGCCGGCGGGAGCTATGGCTACACCTTC
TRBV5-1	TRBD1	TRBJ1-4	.	CASSLASTGVEKLFF	TGCGCCAGCAGCTTGGCCAGTACAGGGGTGGAAAAACTGTTTTTT
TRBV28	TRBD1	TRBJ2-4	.	CASSQDRALAKNIQYF	TGTGCCAGCAGTCAAGACAGGGCCCTAGCCAAAAACATTCAGTACTTC
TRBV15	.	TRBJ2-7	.	CATSWSGGNEQYF	TGTGCCACCAGCTGGAGCGGCGGCAACGAGCAGTACTTC
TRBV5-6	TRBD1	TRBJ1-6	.	CASSWGQGSPLHF	TGTGCCAGCAGCTGGGGACAGGGGTCACCCCTCCACTTT